Below, 25 T cell receptor beta chains from the same sample are listed, as sequenced in a study of T-cell reconstitution after alpha-beta-depleted transplantation in children. A library of TCRbeta sequences, prepared with unique molecular identifiers, was generated. TCRdb itself ran the PCR reads through MiXCR, one entry per CDR3 protein. Of roughly 500,000 distinct CDR3 sequences detected, 15% to 20% appear once; the ten largest clones hold roughly 3.3%. The input for sequencing was PBMCs from the stem cell graft donor, taken from the stem cell graft. The receptors were sampled from a human donor who donated a stem cell graft to a child with acute lymphoblastic leukemia.

This clonotype was detected only a few times. This chain joins TRBV5-1 and TRBJ2-1; tentatively, D is TRBD2 (5 bases). The CDR3 consists of 13 residues. CDR1 and CDR2 (germline): SGHRS, YFSETQ. Trimming pared 0 bases from V and 8 bases from J, leaving 9 bases between. The DNA of the CDR3 is TGCGCCAGCAGCTTGGTGGTTAGCGATGAGCAGTTCTTC. This gives the protein CASSLVVSDEQFF.

This clonotype was seen a handful of times. V usage is TRBV5-5 and J usage is TRBJ2-7; 15 bases align to TRBD2. The germline V gene has CDR1 SGHKS and CDR2 YYEKEE (reference sequence). V shed 5 bases, J shed 4 bases, and the junction held 10 bases outside the gene matches. The CDR3 runs to 17 residues. In DNA form, the CDR3 reads TGTGCCAGCAGATACGGACTAGCGGGAGGGACCTCTTACGAGCAGTACTTC. It encodes CASRYGLAGGTSYEQYF.

This clonotype was observed a few times. The chain joins TRBV24-1 to TRBJ2-2; maybe TRBD2 (5 bases). V was cut by 8 bases and J by 2 bases, with 11 bases left in between. This CDR3 comprises 14 residues. Germline CDR1 KGHDR, CDR2 SFDVKD. CDR3 region: CATKSSLNTGELFF. In DNA, the CDR3 is TGTGCCACCAAATCTAGCCTTAACACCGGGGAGCTGTTTTTT.

A single count supports this clonotype. The genes are TRBV5-1 and TRBJ2-5; no definite D call. The CDR3 spans 15 residues. Germline-derived CDR1 and CDR2 are SGHRS and YFSETQ. Trimming shortened V by 0 bases and J by 3 bases, and 12 bases separated the two germline ends. CDR3 sequence reads: CASSLGVQIKETQYF. In nucleotides, the CDR3 is TGCGCCAGCAGCTTGGGGGTACAGATTAAAGAGACCCAGTACTTC.

This rearrangement joins TRBV7-8 to TRBJ2-3; 9 bases agree with TRBD1. Germline-derived CDR1 and CDR2 are SGHVS and FQNEAQ. With V trimmed by 5 bases and J by 9 bases, 3 bases remained unmatched. The CDR3 runs 12 residues. CDR3 protein: CASSRGQGTQYF. The CDR3 bases are TGTGCCAGCAGCCGGGGACAGGGCACGCAGTATTTT.

This clonotype was found a few times. This rearrangement joins TRBV4-2 to TRBJ1-4, with D uncertain. Trimming took off 0 bases at V and 8 bases at J, with 10 bases between the two ends. The CDR3 has 14 residues. Germline lookup yields CDR1 LGHNA and CDR2 YNFKEQ. CDR3 loop: CASSQDWGEEKLFF. CDR3 nucleotide sequence: TGTGCCAGCAGCCAAGACTGGGGTGAAGAAAAACTGTTTTTT.

The genes are TRBV14 and TRBJ2-7, with TRBD2 matching 7 bases. Germline V gene lookup returns CDR1 SGHDN and CDR2 FVKESK. With 0 bases clipped from V and 5 bases from J, the junction kept 10 bases outside the gene matches. The CDR3 is 16 residues long. The CDR3 region has the DNA TGTGCCAGCAGCCAAGAAATGAGAGCGGGAAGCGACGAGCAGTACTTC. Translating it yields CASSQEMRAGSDEQYF.

The chain has TRBV29-1 and TRBJ2-7; 8 bases line up with TRBD1. Germline lookup yields CDR1 SQVTM and CDR2 ANQGSEA. The V segment lost 0 bases and the J segment 4 bases; nucleotides outside the gene matches: 5. CDR3 length: 14 amino acids. DNA for the CDR3: TGCAGCGTTGAAGACGTGGACAGGGATTACGAGCAGTACTTC. Protein: CSVEDVDRDYEQYF.

This clonotype showed up just a few times. This chain joins TRBV5-1 and TRBJ1-4; the D gene is possibly TRBD1 (5 bases). The V gene lost 6 bases and the J gene lost 7 bases, with 16 bases spanning the gap. Per the germline V gene, CDR1 is SGHRS and CDR2 is YFSETQ. This CDR3 is built from 14 residues. The CDR3 loop is CASTSGDLGEKLFF. The DNA for the CDR3 is TGCGCCAGCACTTCTGGGGACCTCGGTGAAAAACTGTTTTTT.

This clonotype has at least ten counts. The chain is built from TRBV20-1 and TRBJ2-5, with 7 bases matching TRBD2. This CDR3 is built from 15 residues. Looked up from germline, CDR1 is DFQATT and CDR2 is SNEGSKA (reference sequence). V shed 3 bases and J 0 bases; nucleotides not matched to a gene: 7. The CDR3, as DNA: TGCAGTGCTAGGAGCCAGCGGGATGACCAAGAGACCCAGTACTTC. Protein: CSARSQRDDQETQYF.

This clonotype has more than one count but fewer than ten. This chain links TRBV7-7 with TRBJ2-1; 11 bases align to TRBD2. The CDR3 contains 20 residues. CDR1 is SSHAT and CDR2 is FNYEAQ in the germline V gene (reference sequence). V shed 0 bases, J shed 5 bases, and the junction held 15 bases outside the gene matches. Here the CDR3 reads CASSLAWLAGGLNGHNEQFF. CDR3 sequence (DNA): TGTGCCAGCAGCTTAGCGTGGCTAGCGGGAGGTTTAAACGGGCACAATGAGCAGTTCTTC.

The J gene is TRBJ1-6, the V gene TRBV11-2, with 9 bases lining up with TRBD1. The junction had 14 bases not matched to a gene; V was cut back by 4 bases and J by 10 bases. Germline CDR1 reads SGHAT; CDR2 reads FQNNGV. The CDR3 contains 17 residues. The CDR3 DNA reads TGTGCCAGCAGCTCCCCCCTACCCGGGACAGGGCGATCACCCCTCCACTTT. Its protein is CASSSPLPGTGRSPLHF.

This clonotype was seen more than once but under ten times. The rearrangement links TRBV20-1 to TRBJ2-1, with 8 bases fitting TRBD2. CDR1 and CDR2 from the germline V gene are DFQATT and SNEGSKA (reference sequence). The CDR3 length is 16 residues. Trimming at V came to 3 bases and at J to 2 bases, leaving 9 bases not matched to a gene. CDR3 residues: CSARPRLAPAYNEQFF. The CDR3 DNA reads as TGCAGTGCTAGGCCCAGACTAGCGCCAGCCTACAATGAGCAGTTCTTC.

A few counts support this clonotype. The J gene is TRBJ2-1, the V gene TRBV20-1, with 11 bases matching TRBD2. Trimming cost V 5 bases and J 6 bases; bases outside gene matches: 12. Germline lookup yields CDR1 DFQATT and CDR2 SNEGSKA (reference sequence). This CDR3 comprises 16 residues. The CDR3 here is CSAHGLAGLNSNEQFF. CDR3 DNA sequence: TGCAGTGCTCATGGACTAGCGGGCCTCAACTCCAATGAGCAGTTCTTC.

This CDR3 is CSATLTGGARSEKLFF. Here the CDR3 DNA reads TGCAGTGCTACCCTCACAGGGGGCGCCCGGAGTGAAAAACTGTTTTTT. This chain links TRBV20-1 with TRBJ1-4; 9 bases line up with TRBD1. This CDR3 comprises 16 residues. Per the germline V gene, CDR1 is DFQATT and CDR2 is SNEGSKA (reference sequence). V shed 4 bases and J 7 bases; nucleotides not matched to a gene: 13.

This clonotype appeared a few times. The chain recombines TRBV6-2 or TRBV6-3 with TRBJ2-7, with D perhaps matching TRBD2 (5 bases). This CDR3 is built from 16 residues. Germline CDR1 reads MNHEY; CDR2 reads SVGEGT. V was clipped by 0 bases and J by 0 bases, with 12 bases between them. CDR3 nucleotide sequence: TGTGCCAGCAGTTACTCGAGTACGGGATTCTCCTACGAGCAGTACTTC. Its protein product is CASSYSSTGFSYEQYF.

This clonotype was found a few times. V and J are TRBV4-1 and TRBJ2-7; 12 bases map to TRBD2. Germline trimming cut 3 bases from V and 5 bases from J; bases unmatched to any gene: 2. The CDR3 spans 14 residues. Per germline, CDR1 MGHRA and CDR2 YSYEKL. The CDR3 loop reads CASSQTSGSHEQYF. The CDR3, as DNA: TGCGCCAGCAGCCAGACTAGCGGGAGCCACGAGCAGTACTTC.

V is TRBV29-1 and J is TRBJ2-1, with unresolved D. V was pared by 0 bases and J by 0 bases, with 12 bases between. Germline assignment: CDR1 SQVTM and CDR2 ANQGSEA. The CDR3 loop spans 16 amino acids. Written as DNA, the CDR3 is TGCAGCGTTGAAGATTTGGGCGGAAGCTCCTACAATGAGCAGTTCTTC. Translated, it gives CSVEDLGGSSYNEQFF.

The chain couples TRBV7-9 to TRBJ2-5, with 7 bases matching TRBD1. Germline lookup yields CDR1 SEHNR and CDR2 FQNEAQ (reference sequence). The V gene end was trimmed by 0 bases and the J gene end by 5 bases; junction bases not matched to a gene: 9. CDR3 length: 16 residues. CDR3 protein: CASSLAMDRIPETQYF. The CDR3 DNA sequence: TGTGCCAGCAGCTTAGCCATGGACAGGATACCGGAGACCCAGTACTTC.

In this sample, this clonotype turned up a few times. The chain carries TRBV12-3 or TRBV12-4 and TRBJ2-4; D perhaps matches TRBD1 (6 bases). The CDR3 is 16 residues long. V lost 2 bases to trimming and J lost 1 base, with 12 bases between them. The CDR3 loop reads CASSLLAGAAKNIQYF. In DNA form, the CDR3 reads TGTGCCAGCAGTTTATTGGCAGGGGCTGCCAAAAACATTCAGTACTTC.

On this clonotype itself: Relative to the germline gene, one junction end is altered; a read error may explain this. V gene TRBV7-9 combines with J gene TRBJ2-7; D perhaps matches TRBD2 (6 bases). Germline CDR1 and CDR2: SEHNR and FQNEAQ (reference sequence). CDR3 length: 14 amino acids. CDR3 bases: TGTGCCAGCACCTTAGGGAGGAACTCCTACGAGCAGTACTTC. This encodes CASTLGRNSYEQYF.

This clonotype occurred a few times. V and J are TRBV29-1 and TRBJ1-1; D unclear. The ends were cut back, 6 bases at V and 6 bases at J, with 11 bases in the middle. This CDR3 has 11 amino acids. Germline V gene data show CDR1 as SQVTM and CDR2 as ANQGSEA. The CDR3 DNA reads as TGCAGCGTCCCGCGGGCGGCTGAAGCTTTCTTT. It is translated as CSVPRAAEAFF.

There are a few counts of this clonotype. The chain is built from TRBV5-6 and TRBJ1-2, with D perhaps matching TRBD1 (5 bases). There are 14 residues in the CDR3. V was cut by 4 bases and J by 5 bases, with 15 bases left in between. Germline V lookup: CDR1 SGHDT, CDR2 YYEEEE. Written as DNA, the CDR3 is TGTGCCAGCAGCGTCGACAGCCACAGGTATGGCTACACCTTC. Residues: CASSVDSHRYGYTF. Filled out from reference TRBV5-6 and TRBJ1-2, the complete variable domain reads DAGVTQSPTHLIKTRGQQVTLRCSPKSGHDTVSWYQQALGQGPQFIFQYYEEEERQRGNFPDRFSGHQFPNYSSELNVNALLLGDSALYLCASSVDSHRYGYTFGSGTRLTVV.

This clonotype was seen more than once but under ten times. This chain joins TRBV5-1 and TRBJ1-2; tentative D call: TRBD1 (6 bases). From germline, CDR1 is SGHRS and CDR2 YFSETQ. Trimming removed 0 bases from V and 6 bases from J, with 18 bases in between. The CDR3 spans 16 residues. The CDR3 DNA reads TGCGCCAGCAGCTTGGATATGGGCCAGGGGCCCGATGGCTACACCTTC. Protein sequence: CASSLDMGQGPDGYTF. The variable domain in full, with the rest retrieved from reference TRBV5-1 and TRBJ1-2, is KAGVTQTPRYLIKTRGQQVTLSCSPISGHRSVSWYQQTPGQGLQFLFEYFSETQRNKGNFPGRFSGRQFSNSRSEMNVSTLELGDSALYLCASSLDMGQGPDGYTFGSGTRLTVV.

This clonotype has only a few counts. The V gene is TRBV20-1, the J gene TRBJ2-7; D is possibly TRBD2 (6 bases). CDR3 size: 13 residues. Germline assignment: CDR1 DFQATT and CDR2 SNEGSKA (reference sequence). V was trimmed by 7 bases and J by 4 bases, leaving 17 bases between them. The CDR3 bases are TGCAGTGTTCAGAACCCCGGGGGTTACGAGCAGTACTTC. It is translated as CSVQNPGGYEQYF.